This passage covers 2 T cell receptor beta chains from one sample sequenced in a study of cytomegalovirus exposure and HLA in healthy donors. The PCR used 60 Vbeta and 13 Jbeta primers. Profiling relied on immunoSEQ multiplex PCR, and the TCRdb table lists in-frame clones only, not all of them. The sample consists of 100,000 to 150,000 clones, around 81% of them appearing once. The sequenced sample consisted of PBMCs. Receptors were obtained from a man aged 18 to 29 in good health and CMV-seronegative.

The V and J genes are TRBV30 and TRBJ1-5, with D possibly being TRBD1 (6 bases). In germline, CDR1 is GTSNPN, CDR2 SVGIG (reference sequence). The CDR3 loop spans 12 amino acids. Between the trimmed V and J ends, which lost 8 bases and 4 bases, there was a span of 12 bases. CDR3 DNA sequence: TGTGCCGGCACAGGGAAGAATCAGCCCCAGCATTTT. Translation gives CAGTGKNQPQHF.

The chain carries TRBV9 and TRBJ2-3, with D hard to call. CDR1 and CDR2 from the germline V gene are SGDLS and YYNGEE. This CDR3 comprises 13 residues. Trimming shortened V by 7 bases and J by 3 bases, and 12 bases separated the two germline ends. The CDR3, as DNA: TGTGCCAGCGCGGTCAAACCTACAGATACGCAGTATTTT. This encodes CASAVKPTDTQYF.